The rows below give T cell receptor beta chains drawn from one sample of a study of spatial heterogeneity in lung cancer. TCRdb independently ran MiXCR on the 5' RACE reads; one entry per CDR3 protein. Altogether 51,000 or so distinct CDR3 sequences are present, around 7.7% being singletons, with the ten largest covering approximately 40%. The sequences come from PBMCs, collected at follow-up. All receptors come from a female donor with early-stage non-small cell lung cancer. Both conserved end residues are part of each CDR3.

V,J,CDR3
TRBV18,TRBJ1-5,CASSPETGVHLPQHF
TRBV25-1,TRBJ2-2,CASSSGTGGFSGELFF
TRBV5-1,TRBJ2-7,CASSFGGVYEQYF
TRBV5-1,TRBJ1-3,CASSFAGGSGNTIYF
TRBV28,TRBJ2-7,CATSDIRYEQYF
TRBV5-1,TRBJ2-3,CASSTNSGGASDTQYF
TRBV7-8,TRBJ1-2,CASSLPGLYGYTF
TRBV24-1,TRBJ2-2,CATSDGWGAGELLF
TRBV12-3/TRBV12-4,TRBJ1-1,CASSTGVTEAFF
TRBV10-3,TRBJ2-7,CAISESGTSGREQYF
TRBV5-1,TRBJ2-3,CASSSGTVTDTQYF
TRBV19,TRBJ2-1,CASSSAGAPVEQFF
TRBV28,TRBJ2-3,CASSGQGVTDTQYF
TRBV27,TRBJ2-3,CASTTRGSSTDTQYF
TRBV9,TRBJ2-7,CASSVVGGYEQYF
TRBV7-2,TRBJ2-5,CASRSNRAFQETQYF
TRBV6-5,TRBJ1-5,CASSYSWGNQPQHF
TRBV2,TRBJ2-4,CASSNPELAKNIQYF
TRBV5-5,TRBJ1-1,CASSWRAQNTEAFF
TRBV20-1,TRBJ2-7,CGARLAGNSYEQYF
TRBV19,TRBJ1-6,CASTPDRRDNSPLHF
TRBV6-5,TRBJ1-1,CASSYSRQGGRGTEAFF
TRBV23-1,TRBJ1-6,CASSQGSRYNSPLHF
TRBV29-1,TRBJ1-4,CSARRRELNEKLFF
TRBV20-1,TRBJ2-7,CSARQARFEQYF
TRBV7-6,TRBJ2-5,CASSLGLEETQYF
TRBV7-2,TRBJ2-3,CASSSLLRGGLPDTQYF
TRBV7-2,TRBJ2-3,CASSLGDFTDTQYF
TRBV7-6,TRBJ2-5,CASSQFGGLQETQYF
TRBV30,TRBJ1-1,CAWSVMGQGSAFF
TRBV15,TRBJ2-7,CATRRASSGGYEQYF
TRBV6-2/TRBV6-3,TRBJ2-4,CASSRPVTAKNIQYF
TRBV9,TRBJ2-7,CASSVAGFGEQYF
TRBV11-2,TRBJ2-5,CASSFSTGVGETQYF
TRBV30,TRBJ1-2,CAWSLTRGGGYTF
TRBV29-1,TRBJ1-4,CSAKTGVNEKLFF
TRBV6-6,TRBJ2-3,CASSSRTESTDTQYF
TRBV6-5,TRBJ2-6,CASRDGTVVSGANVLTF
TRBV5-6,TRBJ2-7,CASSLAGTYEQYF
TRBV5-4,TRBJ2-5,CATTGTSRETQYF
TRBV12-3/TRBV12-4,TRBJ2-3,CASSRDGFKDTQYF